This TCR beta chain was retrieved from a study of blood T cell repertoires in COVID-19. Only in-frame clones appear in the TCRdb table, and some are missing; sequencing was by immunoSEQ multiplex PCR. The data hold some 200,000 clones, with around 90% observed a single time. The V gene's germline CDR1 is SNHLY and CDR2 FYNNEI. The CDR3 consists of 15 residues. The V gene end was trimmed by 4 bases and the J gene end by 4 bases; junction bases not matched to a gene: 6. Sequenced material: peripheral blood. The chain has TRBV2 and TRBJ1-1; 10 positions agree with TRBD1. The source of this sequence is a young woman who had recovered from COVID-19. CDR3 sequence (DNA): TGTGCCAGCAGTGGGGGACAGGGGAGGACCACTGAAGCTTTCTTT. Its translation is CASSGGQGRTTEAFF.